The T cell receptor beta chain described here comes from a study of identical twins. Notes on the study in general: Beta out-of-frame sequences showed weaker excess twin sharing. Instead of following the same donors, the conclusions were based on cross-sectional statistical analysis.

Germline V lookup: CDR1 SGHRS, CDR2 YFSETQ. The CDR3 is 17 residues long. The ends lost 4 bases at V and 6 bases at J; junction bases unmatched: 12. Everyone who donated was a healthy Caucasian. TCRdb analysed the 5' RACE reads with MiXCR anew, one entry per CDR3 protein. Seen here are 1.5 million to 2 million distinct CDR3 sequences, around a third observed once, and the top ten hold more than 0.25%. This clonotype was counted a few times. The antigen is not known. This chain joins TRBV5-1 and TRBJ2-3, with 12 bases lining up with TRBD2. This TCR derives from a newborn girl in good health. Material for sequencing was cord blood. CDR3 DNA sequence: TGCGCCAGCAGCCAGATGGGGAGACTAGCGGGAGTGGATACGCAGTATTTT. Translating it yields CASSQMGRLAGVDTQYF.